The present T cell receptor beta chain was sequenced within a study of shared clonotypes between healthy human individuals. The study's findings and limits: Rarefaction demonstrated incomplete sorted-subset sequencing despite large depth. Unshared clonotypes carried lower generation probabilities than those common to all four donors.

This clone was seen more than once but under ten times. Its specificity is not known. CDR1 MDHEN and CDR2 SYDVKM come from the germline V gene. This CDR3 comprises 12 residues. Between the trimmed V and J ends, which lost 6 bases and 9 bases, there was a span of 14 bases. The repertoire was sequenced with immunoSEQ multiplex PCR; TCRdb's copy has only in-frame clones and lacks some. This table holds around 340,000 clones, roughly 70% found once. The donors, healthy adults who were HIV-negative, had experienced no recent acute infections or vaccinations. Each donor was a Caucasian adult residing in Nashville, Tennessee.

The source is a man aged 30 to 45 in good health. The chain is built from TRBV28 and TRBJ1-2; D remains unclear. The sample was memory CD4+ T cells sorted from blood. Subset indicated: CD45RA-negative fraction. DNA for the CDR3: TGTGCCAGCAGAGTTGGGTCGGGGAGCTACACCTTC. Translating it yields CASRVGSGSYTF.